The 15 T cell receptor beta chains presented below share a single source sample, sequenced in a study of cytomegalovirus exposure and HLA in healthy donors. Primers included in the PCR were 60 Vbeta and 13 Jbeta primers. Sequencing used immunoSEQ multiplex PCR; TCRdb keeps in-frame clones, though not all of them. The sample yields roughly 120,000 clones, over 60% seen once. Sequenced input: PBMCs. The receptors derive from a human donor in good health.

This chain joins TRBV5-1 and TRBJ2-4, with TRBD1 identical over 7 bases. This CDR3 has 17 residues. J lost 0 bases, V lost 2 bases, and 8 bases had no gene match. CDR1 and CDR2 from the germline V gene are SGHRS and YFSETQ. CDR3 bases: TGCGCCAGCAGCTTTTTGGGACAGTCCCTAGCCAAAAACATTCAGTACTTC. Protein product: CASSFLGQSLAKNIQYF.

CDR3 DNA sequence: TGTGCCAGCAGTCATTTCAGACAGGCATCGACCTCAATTGAGCAGTTCTTC. It encodes CASSHFRQASTSIEQFF. The chain joins TRBV11-2 to TRBJ2-1, with D possibly TRBD1 on 6 matching bases. Looked up from germline, CDR1 is SGHAT and CDR2 is FQNNGV. V lost 6 bases to trimming and J lost 9 bases, with 27 bases between them. The CDR3 runs to 17 residues.

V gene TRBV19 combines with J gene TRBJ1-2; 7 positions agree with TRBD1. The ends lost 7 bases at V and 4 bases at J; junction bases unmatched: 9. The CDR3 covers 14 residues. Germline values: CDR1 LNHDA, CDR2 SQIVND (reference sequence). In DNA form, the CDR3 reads TGTGCCAGTACAACAGGGGAGTTAGGCTATGGCTACACCTTC. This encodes CASTTGELGYGYTF. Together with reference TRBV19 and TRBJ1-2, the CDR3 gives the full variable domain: DGGITQSPKYLFRKEGQNVTLSCEQNLNHDAMYWYRQDPGQGLRLIYYSQIVNDFQKGDIAEGYSVSREKKESFPLTVTSAQKNPTAFYLCASTTGELGYGYTFGSGTRLTVV.

Here the CDR3 DNA reads TGCGCCAGCAGCTCGGCGGGGACAGCTCCTTCTAACTATGGCTACACCTTC. Its translation is CASSSAGTAPSNYGYTF. This chain connects TRBV5-1 to TRBJ1-2, with 7 bases fitting TRBD1. V shed 3 bases and J 0 bases; nucleotides not matched to a gene: 11. The CDR3 extends over 17 amino acids. Germline CDR1 is SGHRS and CDR2 is YFSETQ.

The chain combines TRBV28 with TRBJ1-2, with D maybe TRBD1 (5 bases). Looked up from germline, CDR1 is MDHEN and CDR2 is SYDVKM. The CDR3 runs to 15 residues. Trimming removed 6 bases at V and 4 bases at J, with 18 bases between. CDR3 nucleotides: TGTGCCAGCAGCATGGGGGGGATTCGGGGCTATGGCTACACCTTC. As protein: CASSMGGIRGYGYTF.

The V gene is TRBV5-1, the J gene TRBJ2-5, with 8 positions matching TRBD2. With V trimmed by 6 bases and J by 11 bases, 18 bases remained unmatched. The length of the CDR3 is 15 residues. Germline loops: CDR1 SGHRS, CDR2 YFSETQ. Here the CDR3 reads CASTALAGTEGEQYF. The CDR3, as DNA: TGCGCCAGCACCGCTTTAGCGGGGACCGAGGGGGAGCAGTACTTC.

DNA for the CDR3: TGTGCCAGCAGCCAAGAGGGGACTAGCGGGAAAAATACGCAGTATTTT. Protein sequence: CASSQEGTSGKNTQYF. This chain joins TRBV4-2 and TRBJ2-3, with TRBD2 identical over 13 bases. There are 16 residues in the CDR3. Trimming removed 0 bases from V and 7 bases from J; junction bases left unmatched: 4. Per germline, CDR1 LGHNA and CDR2 YNFKEQ.

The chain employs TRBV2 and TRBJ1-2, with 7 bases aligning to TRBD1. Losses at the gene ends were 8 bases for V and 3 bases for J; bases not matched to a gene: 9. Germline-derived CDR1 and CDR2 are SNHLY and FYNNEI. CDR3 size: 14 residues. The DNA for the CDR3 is TGTGCCAGCCGCGGGACAGAGACACACTATGGCTACACCTTC. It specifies CASRGTETHYGYTF. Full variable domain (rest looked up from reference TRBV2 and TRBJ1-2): EPEVTQTPSHQVTQMGQEVILRCVPISNHLYFYWYRQILGQKVEFLVSFYNNEISEKSEIFDDQFSVERPDGSNFTLKIRSTKLEDSAMYFCASRGTETHYGYTFGSGTRLTVV.

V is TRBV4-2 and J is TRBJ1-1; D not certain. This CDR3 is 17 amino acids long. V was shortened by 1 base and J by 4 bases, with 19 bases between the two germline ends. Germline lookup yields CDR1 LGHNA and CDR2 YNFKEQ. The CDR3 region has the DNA TGTGCCAGCAGCCAAGGGGCCGGATTCAATTTGAGCACTGAAGCTTTCTTT. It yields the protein CASSQGAGFNLSTEAFF.

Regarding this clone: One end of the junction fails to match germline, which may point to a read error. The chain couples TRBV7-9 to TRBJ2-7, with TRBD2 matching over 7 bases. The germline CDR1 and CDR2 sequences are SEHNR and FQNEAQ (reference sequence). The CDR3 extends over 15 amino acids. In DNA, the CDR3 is TGTTCCAGCAGCTCCCCTAGCGGCAGCTCCTACGAGCAGTACTTC. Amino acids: CSSSSPSGSSYEQYF.

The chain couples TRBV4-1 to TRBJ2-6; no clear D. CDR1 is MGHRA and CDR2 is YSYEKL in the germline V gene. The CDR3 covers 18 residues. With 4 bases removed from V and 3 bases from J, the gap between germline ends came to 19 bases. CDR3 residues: CASSPVSMTEGGANVLTF. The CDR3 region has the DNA TGCGCCAGCAGCCCAGTCTCCATGACTGAAGGTGGGGCCAACGTCCTGACTTTC.

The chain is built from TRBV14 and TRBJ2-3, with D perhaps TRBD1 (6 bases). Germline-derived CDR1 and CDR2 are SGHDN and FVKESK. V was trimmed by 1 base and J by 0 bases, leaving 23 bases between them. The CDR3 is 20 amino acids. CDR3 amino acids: CASSQVSRDIFQVSTDTQYF. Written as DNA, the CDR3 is TGTGCCAGCAGCCAAGTAAGCCGGGACATCTTCCAAGTTAGCACAGATACGCAGTATTTT.

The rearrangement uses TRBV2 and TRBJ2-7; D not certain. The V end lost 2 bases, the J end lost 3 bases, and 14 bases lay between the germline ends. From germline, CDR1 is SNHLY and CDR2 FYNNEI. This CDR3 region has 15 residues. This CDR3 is CASSERGALLYEQYF. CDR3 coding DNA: TGTGCCAGCAGTGAACGCGGTGCCTTACTCTACGAGCAGTACTTC.

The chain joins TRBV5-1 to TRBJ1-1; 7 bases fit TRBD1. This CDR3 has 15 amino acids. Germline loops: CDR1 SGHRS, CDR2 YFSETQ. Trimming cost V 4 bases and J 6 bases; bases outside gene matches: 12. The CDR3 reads CASSQEEGAAAEAFF. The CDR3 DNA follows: TGCGCCAGCAGCCAGGAGGAGGGGGCTGCGGCTGAAGCTTTCTTT.

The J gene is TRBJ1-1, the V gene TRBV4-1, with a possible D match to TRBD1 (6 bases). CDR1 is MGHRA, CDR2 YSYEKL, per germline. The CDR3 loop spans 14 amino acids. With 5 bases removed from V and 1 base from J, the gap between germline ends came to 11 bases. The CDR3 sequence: CASSYGTPNTEAFF. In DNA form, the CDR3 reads TGCGCCAGCAGCTACGGGACACCGAACACTGAAGCTTTCTTT.